Each of the 28 T cell receptor beta chains below was sequenced from the same sample in a study of identical twins. MiXCR, applied by TCRdb to the 5' RACE reads, yields one record per CDR3 protein. Counted here are more than 600,000 distinct CDR3 sequences, 18% occurring once; the ten biggest clones make up around 14%. The data also belong to a second study, concerning T cells expressing NK-cell markers.

The sample comprised PBMCs. These receptors were obtained from a young woman in good health.

On this clonotype itself: Relative to the germline gene, one junction end is altered; a read error may explain this. The V call is TRBV12-3 or TRBV12-4, the J call TRBJ2-5; D unresolved. The CDR3 runs 12 residues. The CDR3 reads CASSLAREIQYF. The CDR3 DNA reads TGTGCCAGCAGTCTCGCCCGAGAGATCCAGTACTTC.

The chain recombines TRBV20-1 with TRBJ2-3; D is unclear. CDR3 length: 12 amino acids. Germline values: CDR1 DFQATT, CDR2 SNEGSKA (reference sequence). Trimming stripped 7 bases from V and 0 bases from J, with 8 bases between. The CDR3: CSGKGSTDTQYF. Written as DNA, the CDR3 is TGCAGTGGGAAGGGAAGCACAGATACGCAGTATTTT.

This clonotype was detected only a few times. The chain links TRBV29-1 to TRBJ2-2; 8 bases line up with TRBD1. There are 13 residues in the CDR3. Per germline, CDR1 SQVTM and CDR2 ANQGSEA. Unmatched junction bases numbered 10, after V lost 7 bases and J lost 9 bases. The CDR3 sequence: CSAWTGKSRELFF. The CDR3 DNA reads as TGCAGCGCCTGGACAGGGAAGTCGAGGGAGCTGTTTTTT.

This chain joins TRBV27 and TRBJ2-7, with 11 bases matching TRBD2. Germline V CDR1 and CDR2: MNHEY, SMNVEV (reference sequence). The CDR3 contains 16 residues. V was pared by 5 bases and J by 3 bases, with 9 bases of the junction left unmatched. CDR3 sequence (DNA): TGTGCCAGCAGTGCTTTGCTTACTAGCGGGGGCTACGAGCAGTACTTC. It yields the protein CASSALLTSGGYEQYF.

This sequence joins TRBV5-6 and TRBJ1-1; perhaps TRBD1 as D (6 bases). The CDR3 is 12 amino acids. Germline CDR1 SGHDT, CDR2 YYEEEE. V gave up 8 bases and J gave up 10 bases, with 18 bases separating them. CDR3 bases: TGTGCCAGTTCACACAGGGTGAGTGGAGCTTTCTTT. Its translation is CASSHRVSGAFF.

This clonotype has only a few counts. The rearrangement joins TRBV29-1 to TRBJ2-1, with D uncertain. Per germline, CDR1 SQVTM and CDR2 ANQGSEA. Trimming took off 6 bases at V and 0 bases at J, with 12 bases between the two ends. The CDR3 contains 14 residues. CDR3 bases: TGCAGCGTCGCTTGGAGTACCTCCTACAATGAGCAGTTCTTC. Translating gives CSVAWSTSYNEQFF.

This clonotype was found a few times. The chain combines TRBV5-6 with TRBJ2-1, with TRBD2 matching over 9 bases. The length of the CDR3 is 17 residues. V was pared by 3 bases and J by 11 bases, with 18 bases of the junction left unmatched. In germline, CDR1 is SGHDT, CDR2 YYEEEE. The CDR3 sequence is CASSSELAGPRDRKQFF. CDR3 DNA sequence: TGTGCCAGCAGCTCCGAGCTAGCGGGACCCAGAGATCGGAAGCAGTTCTTC.

This clonotype has only a few counts. The V gene is TRBV12-3 or TRBV12-4, the J gene TRBJ2-1; 7 bases align to TRBD2. CDR3 length equals 16 residues. The trim removed 5 bases at V and 0 bases at J, leaving 7 bases unmatched. CDR3 amino acids: CASSIGGGRSYNEQFF. CDR3 sequence (DNA): TGTGCCAGCAGTATTGGCGGGGGTCGCTCCTACAATGAGCAGTTCTTC.

The chain recombines TRBV6-5 with TRBJ2-7; D is perhaps TRBD2 (6 bases). The CDR3 is 12 residues long. CDR1 is MNHEY and CDR2 is SVGAGI in the germline V gene. Between the trimmed V and J ends, which lost 6 bases and 6 bases, there was a span of 12 bases. The CDR3 nucleotides are TGTGCCAGCAGGGGAACTAGCAGCGAGCAGTACTTC. Translated: CASRGTSSEQYF.

The chain recombines TRBV20-1 with TRBJ1-1, with a possible D match to TRBD1 (5 bases). The germline V gene encodes CDR1 DFQATT and CDR2 SNEGSKA (reference sequence). The CDR3 has 13 residues. The CDR3 loop reads CSADTRGGTEAFF. CDR3 sequence (DNA): TGCAGCGCAGACACGCGGGGGGGCACTGAAGCTTTCTTT.

This clonotype was counted only a few times. The rearrangement uses TRBV7-2 and TRBJ2-3, with 10 bases aligning to TRBD2. Germline lookup yields CDR1 SGHTA and CDR2 FQGNSA. V lost 6 bases to trimming and J lost 7 bases; unmatched junction nucleotides: 7. The CDR3 spans 14 residues. CDR3: CASRPTSGTYTQYF. CDR3 sequence (DNA): TGTGCCAGCAGACCCACTAGCGGGACTTATACGCAGTATTTT.

This clonotype was detected ten times or more. V is TRBV12-3 or TRBV12-4 and J is TRBJ2-7, with 8 bases matching TRBD2. The CDR3 loop spans 14 amino acids. V shed 3 bases, J shed 4 bases, and the junction held 5 bases outside the gene matches. In DNA form, the CDR3 reads TGTGCCAGCAGTTTCTCGGGGGGGCGGTACGAGCAGTACTTC. Amino acid sequence: CASSFSGGRYEQYF.

Ten or more counts support this clonotype. This sequence joins TRBV6-5 and TRBJ2-3, with a tentative D call TRBD2 (5 bases). The CDR3 runs to 15 residues. V lost 4 bases and J lost 1, with 12 bases in between. From germline, CDR1 is MNHEY and CDR2 SVGAGI. The DNA of the CDR3 is TGTGCCAGCAGTTTGACGGGAACGGGCACAGATACGCAGTATTTT. Translating gives CASSLTGTGTDTQYF.

This clonotype occurred many times. The V and J genes are TRBV5-6 and TRBJ2-7; D gene uncertain. Looked up from germline, CDR1 is SGHDT and CDR2 is YYEEEE. V lost 2 bases and J 7 bases, leaving 10 bases between the germline ends. The CDR3 contains 12 residues. CDR3 protein: CASSFRAQEQYF. The CDR3 coding sequence is TGTGCCAGCAGCTTTAGGGCACAGGAGCAGTACTTC.

The V and J genes are TRBV9 and TRBJ2-1, with 10 bases lining up with TRBD2. V shed 0 bases, J shed 8 bases, and the junction held 8 bases outside the gene matches. Germline CDR1 reads SGDLS; CDR2 reads YYNGEE. This CDR3 is 16 amino acids long. CDR3 coding DNA: TGTGCCAGCAGCGTAGCTCCTCTGCTAGCGGGAGATGAGCAGTTCTTC. Translated, it gives CASSVAPLLAGDEQFF.

The rearrangement joins TRBV3-1 to TRBJ2-7; 11 bases are a match to TRBD2. Germline CDR1 LGHDT, CDR2 YNNKEL (reference sequence). V gave up 5 bases and J gave up 12 bases; unmatched junction bases: 21. This CDR3 spans 17 amino acids. In nucleotides, the CDR3 is TGTGCCAGCAGCTTTAGATCCTCCGGGACTAGCGGCCCCAAAAGGTACTTC. Its translation is CASSFRSSGTSGPKRYF.

This clonotype was observed a few times. J is TRBJ2-1 and V is TRBV20-1; D remains ambiguous. Trimming took off 2 bases at V and 9 bases at J, with 14 bases between the two ends. Germline CDR1 DFQATT, CDR2 SNEGSKA (reference sequence). The CDR3 consists of 13 residues. The CDR3 DNA reads TGCAGTGCTAGACGATCACTCACGCCTGAGCAGTTCTTC. It specifies CSARRSLTPEQFF.

In its sample, this clonotype was seen a few times. The chain combines TRBV12-3 or TRBV12-4 with TRBJ2-1; D is unresolved. This CDR3 has 12 residues. V lost 3 bases to trimming and J lost 7 bases, with 7 bases between them. The CDR3 is CASSFYVNEQFF. The CDR3 DNA reads as TGTGCCAGCAGTTTCTACGTTAATGAGCAGTTCTTC.

The chain employs TRBV3-1 and TRBJ2-4; weak D call: TRBD1 (5 bases). The CDR3 sequence is 13 residues long. V was clipped by 0 bases and J by 15 bases, with 15 bases between them. Germline V gene lookup returns CDR1 LGHDT and CDR2 YNNKEL (reference sequence). This chain's CDR3 is CASSQDSPARVYF. In nucleotides, the CDR3 is TGTGCCAGCAGCCAAGATTCACCCGCCAGGGTGTACTTC.

This clonotype has a handful of counts. The CDR3 here is CASSGRGQGITGELFF. DNA of the CDR3: TGTGCCAGCAGTGGCCGGGGACAGGGGATCACCGGGGAGCTGTTTTTT. This chain uses TRBV12-3 or TRBV12-4 with TRBJ2-2; 10 bases are a match to TRBD1. V gave up 5 bases and J gave up 4 bases; unmatched junction bases: 7. The length of the CDR3 is 16 residues.

This clonotype was detected once. The rearrangement joins TRBV20-1 to TRBJ2-1; the D is unclear. The V and J ends lost 5 bases and 10 bases respectively, with 12 bases between them. CDR1 is DFQATT, CDR2 SNEGSKA, per germline (reference sequence). This CDR3 comprises 11 residues. Here the CDR3 reads CSAGPPGEQFF. The CDR3 bases are TGCAGTGCTGGACCCCCTGGCGAGCAGTTCTTC.

This clonotype has a handful of counts. The chain combines TRBV7-9 with TRBJ2-7; D unclear. Germline V gene lookup returns CDR1 SEHNR and CDR2 FQNEAQ (reference sequence). The CDR3 has 13 residues. The ends were cut back, 5 bases at V and 4 bases at J, with 12 bases in the middle. CDR3 amino acids: CASSTRTAYEQYF. Written as DNA, the CDR3 is TGTGCCAGCAGCACCCGGACCGCATACGAGCAGTACTTC.

The chain is built from TRBV6-1 and TRBJ1-2, with unresolved D. Germline CDR1 and CDR2: MNHNS and SASEGT. This CDR3 is built from 13 residues. Trimming cost V 6 bases and J 2 bases, with 10 bases left between them. Here the CDR3 reads CASSGVSNYGYTF. The CDR3 region has the DNA TGTGCCAGCAGCGGGGTTTCAAACTATGGCTACACCTTC.

The V call is TRBV7-2, the J call TRBJ2-7; TRBD2 matches at 15 bases. The V segment lost 4 bases and the J segment 6 bases; nucleotides outside the gene matches: 4. There are 15 residues in the CDR3. Germline assignment: CDR1 SGHTA and CDR2 FQGNSA. CDR3 protein: CASSSRTSGRGEQYF. The CDR3 DNA follows: TGTGCCAGCAGCTCCAGGACTAGCGGGAGGGGCGAGCAGTACTTC.

This chain joins TRBV30 and TRBJ2-1; D is undetermined. The V end was cut by 4 bases, the J end by 4 bases, with 5 bases between. Germline V gene data show CDR1 as GTSNPN and CDR2 as SVGIG (reference sequence). CDR3 length: 11 amino acids. The chain's CDR3 is CAWMEYNEQFF. Written as DNA, the CDR3 is TGTGCCTGGATGGAGTACAATGAGCAGTTCTTC. Variable domain in full (rest from reference TRBV30 and TRBJ2-1): SQTIHQWPATLVQPVGSPLSLECTVEGTSNPNLYWYRQAAGRGLQLLFYSVGIGQISSEVPQNLSASRPQDRQFILSSKKLLLSDSGFYLCAWMEYNEQFFGPGTRLTVL.

Only a few counts were recorded for this clonotype. The J gene is TRBJ2-3, the V gene TRBV20-1; unclear D gene. The germline gives CDR1 DFQATT, CDR2 SNEGSKA (reference sequence). V was clipped by 1 base and J by 1 base, with 6 bases between them. The CDR3 is 13 residues long. CDR3 in amino acids: CSARVRGTDTQYF. The CDR3 DNA is TGCAGTGCTAGAGTACGGGGCACAGATACGCAGTATTTT.

This clonotype was detected only a few times. This chain uses TRBV10-3 with TRBJ2-3, with TRBD2 matching over 7 bases. CDR1 ENHRY and CDR2 SYGVKD come from the germline V gene. CDR3 length: 17 amino acids. V shed 3 bases and J 1 base; nucleotides not matched to a gene: 10. CDR3 sequence (DNA): TGTGCCATCAGTGAATTCGTTAGCGGGCGGCGCACAGATACGCAGTATTTT. Amino acid sequence: CAISEFVSGRRTDTQYF.

The rearrangement links TRBV10-3 to TRBJ2-3, with TRBD2 matching over 10 bases. The V gene end was trimmed by 11 bases and the J gene end by 3 bases; junction bases not matched to a gene: 11. The length of the CDR3 is 15 residues. From germline, CDR1 is ENHRY and CDR2 SYGVKD. DNA for the CDR3: TGTGCCGTGTCAGGGCTAGCGGGAGCGACAGATACGCAGTATTTT. Encoded protein: CAVSGLAGATDTQYF.